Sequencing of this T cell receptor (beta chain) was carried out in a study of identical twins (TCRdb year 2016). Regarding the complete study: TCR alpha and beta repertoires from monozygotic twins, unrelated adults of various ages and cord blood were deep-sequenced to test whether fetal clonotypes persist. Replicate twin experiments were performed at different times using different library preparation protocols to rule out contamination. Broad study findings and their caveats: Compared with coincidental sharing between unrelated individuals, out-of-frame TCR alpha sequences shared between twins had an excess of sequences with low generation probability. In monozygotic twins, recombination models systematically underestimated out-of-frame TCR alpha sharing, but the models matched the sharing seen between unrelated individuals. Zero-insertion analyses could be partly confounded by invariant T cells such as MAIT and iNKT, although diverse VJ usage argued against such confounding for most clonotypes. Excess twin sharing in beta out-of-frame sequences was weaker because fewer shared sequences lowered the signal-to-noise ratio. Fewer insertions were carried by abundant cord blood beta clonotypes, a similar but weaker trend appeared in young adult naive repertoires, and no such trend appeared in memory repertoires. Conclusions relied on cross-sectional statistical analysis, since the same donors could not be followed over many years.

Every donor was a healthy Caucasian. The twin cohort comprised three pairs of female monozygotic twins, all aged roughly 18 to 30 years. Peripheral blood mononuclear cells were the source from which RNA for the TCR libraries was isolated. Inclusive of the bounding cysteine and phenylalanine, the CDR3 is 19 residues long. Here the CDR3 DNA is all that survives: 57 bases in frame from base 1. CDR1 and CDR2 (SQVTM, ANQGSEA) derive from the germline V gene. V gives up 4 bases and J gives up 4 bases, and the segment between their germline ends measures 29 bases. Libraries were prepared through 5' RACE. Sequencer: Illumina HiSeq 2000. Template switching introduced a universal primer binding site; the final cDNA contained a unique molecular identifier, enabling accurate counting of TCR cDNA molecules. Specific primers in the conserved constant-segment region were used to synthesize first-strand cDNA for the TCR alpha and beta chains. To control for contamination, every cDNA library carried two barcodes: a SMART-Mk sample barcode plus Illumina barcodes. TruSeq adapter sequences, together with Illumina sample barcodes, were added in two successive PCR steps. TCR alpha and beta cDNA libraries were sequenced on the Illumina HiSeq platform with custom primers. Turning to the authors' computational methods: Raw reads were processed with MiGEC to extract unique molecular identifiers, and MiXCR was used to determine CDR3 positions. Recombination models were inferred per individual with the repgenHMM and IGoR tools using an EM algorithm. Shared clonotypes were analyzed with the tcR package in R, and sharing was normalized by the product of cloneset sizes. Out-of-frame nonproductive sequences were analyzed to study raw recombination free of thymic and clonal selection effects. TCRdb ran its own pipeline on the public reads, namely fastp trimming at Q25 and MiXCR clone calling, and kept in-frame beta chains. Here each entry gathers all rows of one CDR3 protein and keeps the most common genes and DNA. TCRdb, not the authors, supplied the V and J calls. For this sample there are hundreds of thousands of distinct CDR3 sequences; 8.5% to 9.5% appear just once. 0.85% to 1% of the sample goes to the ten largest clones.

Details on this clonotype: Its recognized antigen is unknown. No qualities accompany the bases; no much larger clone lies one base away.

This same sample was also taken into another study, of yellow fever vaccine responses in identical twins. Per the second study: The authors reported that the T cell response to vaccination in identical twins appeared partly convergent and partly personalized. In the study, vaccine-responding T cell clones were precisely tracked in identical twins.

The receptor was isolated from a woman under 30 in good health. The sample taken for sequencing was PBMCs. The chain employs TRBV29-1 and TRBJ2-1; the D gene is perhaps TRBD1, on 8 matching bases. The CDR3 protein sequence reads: CSVVGQGGGGAIKYNEQFF. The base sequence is TGCAGCGTTGTAGGACAGGGCGGTGGGGGGGCCATCAAATACAATGAGCAGTTCTTC.